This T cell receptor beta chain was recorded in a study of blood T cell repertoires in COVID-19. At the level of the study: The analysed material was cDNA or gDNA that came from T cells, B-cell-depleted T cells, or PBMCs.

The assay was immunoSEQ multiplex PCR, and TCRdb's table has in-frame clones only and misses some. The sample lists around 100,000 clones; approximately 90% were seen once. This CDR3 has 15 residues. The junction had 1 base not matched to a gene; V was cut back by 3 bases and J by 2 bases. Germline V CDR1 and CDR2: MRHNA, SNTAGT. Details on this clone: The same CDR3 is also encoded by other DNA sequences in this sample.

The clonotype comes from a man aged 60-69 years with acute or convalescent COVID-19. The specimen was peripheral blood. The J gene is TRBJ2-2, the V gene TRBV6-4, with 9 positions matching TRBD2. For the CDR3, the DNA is TGTGCCAGCAGTGAACTAGCGGGTAACACCGGGGAGCTGTTTTTT. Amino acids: CASSELAGNTGELFF.